This T cell receptor (beta chain) was recovered during a study of shared clonotypes between healthy human individuals. Study at large: Those who served as donors were a couple of women and a few men between the ages of 18 and 49. Overall study findings and caveats: The study found approximately 5% of naive CD4 clonotypes shared across several donors. As a rule, naive subsets had a larger estimated richness than memory subsets. Incompleteness in sorted-subset sequencing, despite large depth, was shown by rarefaction.

The trim removed 2 bases at V and 6 bases at J, leaving 6 bases unmatched. From germline, CDR1 is PRHDT and CDR2 FYEKMQ (reference sequence). The CDR3 covers 16 residues. The assay was immunoSEQ multiplex PCR, and TCRdb's table has in-frame clones only and misses some. The sample includes about 2 million clones, approximately 94% of them seen just once. Naive-designated CD8 cells lacked CD45RO, were positively enriched for CCR7, and omitted terminally differentiated effector memory CD45RA+ cells. Comments on this clone: What it recognizes is unknown.

The sequencing sample was made of naive CD8+ T cells sorted from blood. The receptor was isolated from a man between 18 and 29 years old in good health. The chain uses TRBV13 and TRBJ2-2; 10 nucleotides line up with TRBD2. The CDR3 loop is CASSLWASGSSGELFF. The CDR3 region has the DNA TGTGCCAGCAGCTTATGGGCTAGCGGGAGTTCCGGGGAGCTGTTTTTT.